The 21 T cell receptor beta chains given below trace back to one sample, sequenced in a study of blood T cell repertoires in COVID-19. The repertoire was sequenced with immunoSEQ multiplex PCR; TCRdb's copy has only in-frame clones and lacks some. Counted here are 250,000 to 300,000 clones, 84% occurring once; the ten biggest clones make up 4.2%. The sample was peripheral blood. The receptors stem from a man aged 55 to 70 with acute or convalescent COVID-19.

The chain is built from TRBV6-4 and TRBJ2-1; 7 nucleotides agree with TRBD1. Germline loops: CDR1 MRHNA, CDR2 SNTAGT. The J segment lost 1 base and the V segment lost 5 bases, leaving 2 bases of the junction unmatched. CDR3 length: 14 residues. The chain's CDR3 is CASSRDRSYNEQFF. The CDR3 nucleotides are TGTGCCAGCAGTAGGGACAGATCCTACAATGAGCAGTTCTTC.

As DNA, the CDR3 is TGCGCCAGCAGCCTAGACAGGGGCTCGGGAGCTTTCTTT. Protein sequence: CASSLDRGSGAFF. This chain uses TRBV5-1 with TRBJ1-1; 8 bases are a match to TRBD1. V trimming: 4 bases; J trimming: 10 bases; junction bases outside the gene matches: 9. The CDR3 runs to 13 residues. The germline CDR1 and CDR2 sequences are SGHRS and YFSETQ.

This rearrangement joins TRBV3-1 (or the pseudogene TRBV3-2) to TRBJ2-5, with 8 bases fitting TRBD2. J gave up 4 bases and V 0 bases, and 1 base lay outside the gene matches. Germline V gene sequence: CDR1 LGHDT, CDR2 YNNKEL (reference sequence). The CDR3 length is 14 residues. The CDR3 nucleotides are TGTGCCAGCAGCCAAGATCTAGCGGGAGAGACCCAGTACTTC. This sequence encodes CASSQDLAGETQYF.

This clone was seen more than once but under ten times. The chain recombines TRBV12-3 or TRBV12-4 with TRBJ1-1; D is perhaps TRBD1 (5 bases). There are 12 residues in the CDR3. V lost 2 bases and J lost 8, with 9 bases in between. The CDR3 sequence is CASSLITGEAFF. CDR3 DNA sequence: TGTGCCAGCAGTTTAATAACAGGAGAAGCTTTCTTT.

This chain joins TRBV18 and TRBJ2-2; weak D call: TRBD2 (5 bases). Germline CDR1 KGHSH, CDR2 LQKENI. The germline V and J ends were trimmed by 3 bases and 2 bases, with 13 bases remaining between them. There are 16 residues in the CDR3. The CDR3 coding sequence is TGTGCCAGCTCACCTACCGTCAGCGGAAACACCGGGGAGCTGTTTTTT. It yields the protein CASSPTVSGNTGELFF.

The chain uses TRBV19 and TRBJ1-5; D not resolved. From germline, CDR1 is LNHDA and CDR2 SQIVND (reference sequence). CDR3 size: 15 residues. Deletions cut 0 bases from V and 7 bases from J, with 13 bases between. The CDR3 spells CASSIDREGDQPQHF. The CDR3 DNA follows: TGTGCCAGTAGTATAGATCGGGAAGGAGACCAGCCCCAGCATTTT.

The chain carries TRBV5-1 and TRBJ2-1; D gene unclear. V was shortened by 2 bases and J by 9 bases, with 9 bases between the two germline ends. Germline CDR1 reads SGHRS; CDR2 reads YFSETQ. This CDR3 comprises 12 residues. Written as DNA, the CDR3 is TGCGCCAGCAGCTTAGCTGTCGGTGAGCAGTTCTTC. Its protein is CASSLAVGEQFF.

CDR3 amino acids: CASSHSTPSGASTDTQYF. DNA of the CDR3: TGTGCCAGCAGCCATTCTACCCCGAGCGGTGCTAGCACAGATACGCAGTATTTT. The chain recombines TRBV9 with TRBJ2-3; D may be TRBD2 (5 bases). The CDR3 covers 18 residues. Per germline, CDR1 SGDLS and CDR2 YYNGEE. The V gene lost 4 bases and the J gene lost 0 bases, with 21 bases spanning the gap. Based on the CDR3 plus reference TRBV9 and TRBJ2-3, the full variable domain is DSGVTQTPKHLITATGQRVTLRCSPRSGDLSVYWYQQSLDQGLQFLIQYYNGEERAKGNILERFSAQQFPDLHSELNLSSLELGDSALYFCASSHSTPSGASTDTQYFGPGTRLTVL.

The chain has TRBV6-2 or TRBV6-3 and TRBJ2-6, with D possibly TRBD1 on 5 matching bases. The CDR3 totals 15 residues. Germline loops: CDR1 MNHEY, CDR2 SVGEGT. V lost 5 bases and J 0 bases, leaving 8 bases between the germline ends. CDR3 loop: CASSRQPSGANVLTF. The CDR3 coding sequence is TGTGCCAGCAGTCGACAGCCCTCTGGGGCCAACGTCCTGACTTTC.

The chain is built from TRBV5-1 and TRBJ2-3; a possible D gene is TRBD1 (6 bases). The CDR3 contains 14 residues. Germline values: CDR1 SGHRS, CDR2 YFSETQ. V was clipped by 3 bases and J by 8 bases, with 16 bases between them. In DNA, the CDR3 is TGCGCCAGCAGCTCCCCAGATCCCAGGGGTACGCAGTATTTT. It codes for CASSSPDPRGTQYF. The full variable domain, its missing parts supplied by reference TRBV5-1 and TRBJ2-3, is KAGVTQTPRYLIKTRGQQVTLSCSPISGHRSVSWYQQTPGQGLQFLFEYFSETQRNKGNFPGRFSGRQFSNSRSEMNVSTLELGDSALYLCASSSPDPRGTQYFGPGTRLTVL.

The V call is TRBV9, the J call TRBJ2-3; D is unresolved. The CDR3 contains 15 residues. The germline V gene encodes CDR1 SGDLS and CDR2 YYNGEE. Trimming shortened V by 0 bases and J by 0 bases, and 8 bases separated the two germline ends. CDR3 nucleotide sequence: TGTGCCAGCAGCGTAGACTGGCGGAGCACAGATACGCAGTATTTT. This codes for CASSVDWRSTDTQYF.

DNA of the CDR3: TGTGCCAGCAGAGGGGATTCCGGGACAGGCCGACGTAGCAATCAGCCCCAGCATTTT. Protein product: CASRGDSGTGRRSNQPQHF. The rearrangement uses TRBV21-1 and TRBJ1-5; the table's D call of TRBD1 was not tested on the DNA. TRBV21-1 is described as a pseudogene. The CDR3 sequence is 19 residues long.

This rearrangement joins TRBV4-3 to TRBJ2-1; D is uncertain. Germline-derived CDR1 and CDR2 are LGHNA and YSLEER. The germline V and J ends were trimmed by 5 bases and 0 bases, with 11 bases remaining between them. The CDR3 sequence is 15 residues long. The DNA for the CDR3 is TGCGCCAGCAGCGCAGACTGGAGCTCCTACAATGAGCAGTTCTTC. Translated: CASSADWSSYNEQFF.

V and J are TRBV24-1 and TRBJ2-1; the match to TRBD2 covers 7 bases. Losses at the gene ends were 3 bases for V and 7 bases for J; bases not matched to a gene: 8. The CDR3 contains 15 residues. The germline CDR1 and CDR2 sequences are KGHDR and SFDVKD. CDR3 coding DNA: TGTGCCACCAGTGATCCGGGGGAGGGCATGAATGAGCAGTTCTTC. It is translated as CATSDPGEGMNEQFF.

The rearrangement links TRBV15 to TRBJ1-1; no reliable D call. Per germline, CDR1 LNHNV and CDR2 YYDKDF (reference sequence). The CDR3 has 15 residues. V dropped 1 base and J dropped 0 bases, with 9 bases sitting between them. Here the CDR3 DNA reads TGTGCCACCAGCAGAGTCACCCCAGTGAACACTGAAGCTTTCTTT. It yields the protein CATSRVTPVNTEAFF.

J is TRBJ2-2 and V is TRBV3-1 (or the pseudogene TRBV3-2); 8 bases align to TRBD2. Germline-derived CDR1 and CDR2 are LGHDT and YNNKEL (reference sequence). This CDR3 is 17 amino acids long. V lost 2 bases, J lost 5 bases, and 10 bases stayed unmatched. The CDR3 protein is CASSQLLGLARTGELFF. In nucleotides, the CDR3 is TGTGCCAGCAGCCAACTCCTAGGACTAGCCCGAACCGGGGAGCTGTTTTTT.

The V call is TRBV7-8, the J call TRBJ2-1; TRBD2 matches at 9 bases. The CDR3 loop spans 15 amino acids. V was clipped by 1 base and J by 7 bases; unmatched bases: 5. Germline V gene sequence: CDR1 SGHVS, CDR2 FQNEAQ. CDR3: CASSLGLAGRNEQFF. The CDR3 DNA reads as TGTGCCAGCAGCTTAGGTCTAGCGGGGAGAAATGAGCAGTTCTTC.

V usage is TRBV29-1 and J usage is TRBJ1-6, with 8 bases that match TRBD1. Losses at the gene ends were 7 bases for V and 10 bases for J; bases not matched to a gene: 9. CDR1 SQVTM and CDR2 ANQGSEA come from the germline V gene. This CDR3 contains 13 residues. CDR3 protein: CSASDRVGSPLHF. The CDR3 nucleotides read TGCAGCGCATCGGACAGGGTTGGGTCACCCCTCCACTTT.

The gene calls are TRBV6-6 and TRBJ1-4; D may be TRBD1 (6 bases). The CDR3 runs to 14 residues. The germline V and J ends were trimmed by 6 bases and 5 bases, with 13 bases remaining between them. Germline assignment: CDR1 MNHNY and CDR2 SVGAGI (reference sequence). The CDR3 reads CASRLGGANEKLFF. For the CDR3, the DNA is TGTGCCAGCAGGTTAGGGGGGGCGAATGAAAAACTGTTTTTT.

The chain uses TRBV28 and TRBJ2-1, with 8 bases identical to TRBD1. The CDR3 consists of 14 residues. Germline values: CDR1 MDHEN, CDR2 SYDVKM. J was trimmed by 6 bases and V by 6 bases; bases with no gene match: 7. The DNA of the CDR3 is TGTGCCAGCAGGCAGGGGGCAGGAGTCAATGAGCAGTTCTTC. It encodes CASRQGAGVNEQFF.

This clone occurred a few times. The junction and the germline gene differ at one end; a read error may be behind it. The chain links TRBV27 to TRBJ2-2; a possible D gene is TRBD2 (5 bases). Per germline, CDR1 MNHEY and CDR2 SMNVEV (reference sequence). The CDR3 covers 14 residues. This chain's CDR3 is CASSLFWSARGAVF. CDR3 DNA sequence: TGTGCCAGCAGTTTATTTTGGTCCGCCCGGGGAGCTGTTTTT.